A selection of T cell receptor beta chains follows, all from one sample in a study of cytomegalovirus exposure and HLA in healthy donors. Profiled with immunoSEQ multiplex PCR; TCRdb holds only in-frame clones, not every one. The sample shows about 200,000 clones, 70% of them seen only once. The material sequenced was PBMCs. All receptors derive from a middle-aged man in good health and CMV-seropositive. Each CDR3 is given with its conserved first and last residue. A D gene is named only where the DNA matches it firmly. Clone sizes are given selectively: once, few, many, or a class where the clone is expanded.

>NA|TRBV6-5|TRBJ1-3|TRBD1
TGTGCCAGCAGTTACTCACCGGGACAGGGGACCCCCATATATTTT
CASSYSPGQGTPIYF
>NA|TRBV6-4|TRBJ2-5|NA
TGTGCCAGCAGTGACTCCGGGGAGACCCAGTACTTC
CASSDSGETQYF
>NA|TRBV2|TRBJ1-1|NA
TGTGCCAGCAGCCTGCGGGGGAACACTGAAACTTTCTTT
CASSLRGNTETFF
>once|TRBV19|TRBJ2-1|NA
TGTGCCAGTAGTATGCCCCGACACTCTTACAATGAGCAGTTCTTC
CASSMPRHSYNEQFF
>NA|TRBV13|TRBJ2-2|NA
TGTGCCAGCCGGGACAAACCGAACACCGGGGAGCTGTTTTTT
CASRDKPNTGELFF
>NA|TRBV7-2|TRBJ2-5|TRBD1
TGTGCCAGCAGCTTGGGACAGTCGAGGGCCCAGTACTTC
CASSLGQSRAQYF
>NA|TRBV7-8|TRBJ2-1|NA
TGTGCCAGCAGCTTAGGCCTAGTCAATGAGCAGTTCTTC
CASSLGLVNEQFF
>NA|TRBV9|TRBJ2-1|NA
TGTGCCAGCAGCGTAGATGGGCAGGGCCACAATGAGCAGTTCTTC
CASSVDGQGHNEQFF
>NA|TRBV19|TRBJ2-1|TRBD1
TGTGCCAGCCGGGACAGGGGGAGGAATGAGCAGTTCTTC
CASRDRGRNEQFF
>NA|TRBV6-5|TRBJ2-5|NA
TGTGCCAGCAGTTACTCGGAAAGCGTGAGTCTAGAGACCCAGTACTTC
CASSYSESVSLETQYF
>NA|TRBV2|TRBJ2-1|NA
TGTGCCAGCGATCAGGGAAACGATTTCAATGAGCAGTTCTTC
CASDQGNDFNEQFF
>NA|TRBV10-3|TRBJ2-7|TRBD1
TGTGCCATCAGTGATCCCAGGACAGGGGGCTCCTACGAGCAGTACTTC
CAISDPRTGGSYEQYF
>NA|TRBV28|TRBJ1-6|TRBD1
TGTGCCAGCAGTCCTTCGGGACAGGGGCCCCAAAATTCACCCCTCCACTTT
CASSPSGQGPQNSPLHF
>NA|TRBV19|TRBJ2-3|NA
TGTGCCAGTAGTATTAGCGGATCTAGCACAGATACGCAGTATTTT
CASSISGSSTDTQYF
>NA|TRBV25-1|TRBJ1-3|NA
TGTGCCAGCAGTGGCGGGGGCCCCCAGAGAGGAAACACCATATATTTT
CASSGGGPQRGNTIYF
>NA|TRBV14|TRBJ1-6|TRBD1
TGTGCCAGCAGCCAAGATAAGACAGGGGGTCAGAATTCACCCCTCCACTTT
CASSQDKTGGQNSPLHF
>NA|TRBV5-6|TRBJ2-7|TRBD1
TGTGCCAGCAGCTTGTTAGGACAGGGTTACGAGCAGTACTTC
CASSLLGQGYEQYF
>NA|TRBV5-6|TRBJ1-5|NA
TGTGCCAGCAGCTTGGGAAGAGGGGGAGCGGGGTGGCCCCAGCATTTT
CASSLGRGGAGWPQHF
>NA|TRBV4-3|TRBJ1-1|NA
TGCGCCAGCAGCCCGGACAGTTCCCTGAACACTGAAGCCTTCTTT
CASSPDSSLNTEAFF
>many|TRBV6-5|TRBJ1-6|NA
TGTGCCAGCAGTTACGTAGGGGCAGGGTATAATTCACCCCTCCACTTT
CASSYVGAGYNSPLHF
>once|TRBV6-6|TRBJ1-6|NA
TGTGCCAGCAGACTTGACAGAAATTCACCCCTCCACTTT
CASRLDRNSPLHF
>NA|TRBV9|TRBJ2-2|NA
TGTGCCAGCAGCGAGCGGGACAGGATGGCCGGGGAGCTGTTTTTT
CASSERDRMAGELFF
>once|TRBV9|TRBJ2-7|NA
TGTGCCAGCAGCGTAGGGACAGGGAGGGGGGCCTACGAGCAGTACTTC
CASSVGTGRGAYEQYF
>NA|TRBV5-1|TRBJ2-7|TRBD2
TGCGCCAGCAGCTTGGCTAGCGGGGGGGCTGTTTCCTACGAGCAGTACTTC
CASSLASGGAVSYEQYF
>many|TRBV6-4|TRBJ1-6|TRBD1
TGTGCCAGCAGATGGGACAGCGAAAATTCACCCCTCCACTTT
CASRWDSENSPLHF
>NA|TRBV27|TRBJ2-7|TRBD1
TGTGCCAGCAGTCTCCGGACAGGGGATACCTACGAGCAGTACTTC
CASSLRTGDTYEQYF
>NA|TRBV7-9|TRBJ1-4|NA
TGTGCCAGCAGCCCGGGGGTGAAGAAAGGAAAACTGTTTTTT
CASSPGVKKGKLFF
>NA|TRBV7-9|TRBJ2-7|NA
TGTGCCAGCAGCTTGCAGGGGTATGGGGCCTCCTACGAGCAGTACTTC
CASSLQGYGASYEQYF